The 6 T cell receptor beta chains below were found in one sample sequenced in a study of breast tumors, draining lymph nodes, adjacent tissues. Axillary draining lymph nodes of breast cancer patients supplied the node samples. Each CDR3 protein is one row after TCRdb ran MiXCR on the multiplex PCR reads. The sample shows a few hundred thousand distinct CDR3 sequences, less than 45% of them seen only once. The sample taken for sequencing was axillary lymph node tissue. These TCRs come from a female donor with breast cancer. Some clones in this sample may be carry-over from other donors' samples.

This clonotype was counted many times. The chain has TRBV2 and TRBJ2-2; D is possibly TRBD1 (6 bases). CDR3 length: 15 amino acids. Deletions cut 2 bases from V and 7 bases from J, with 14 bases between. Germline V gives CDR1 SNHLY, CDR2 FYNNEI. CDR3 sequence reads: CASSESGAGVGELFF. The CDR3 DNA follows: TGTGCCAGCAGTGAATCTGGTGCAGGGGTCGGGGAGCTGTTTTTT. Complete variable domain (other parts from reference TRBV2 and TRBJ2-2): EPEVTQTPSHQVTQMGQEVILRCVPISNHLYFYWYRQILGQKVEFLVSFYNNEISEKSEIFDDQFSVERPDGSNFTLKIRSTKLEDSAMYFCASSESGAGVGELFFGEGSRLTVL.

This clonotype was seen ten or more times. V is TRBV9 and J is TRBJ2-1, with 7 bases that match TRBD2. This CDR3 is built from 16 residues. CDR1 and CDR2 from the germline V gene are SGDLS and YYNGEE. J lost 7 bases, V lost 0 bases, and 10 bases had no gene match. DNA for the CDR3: TGTGCCAGCAGCGTAGGGGGACCCCGGGGACTAAATGAGCAGTTCTTC. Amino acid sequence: CASSVGGPRGLNEQFF.

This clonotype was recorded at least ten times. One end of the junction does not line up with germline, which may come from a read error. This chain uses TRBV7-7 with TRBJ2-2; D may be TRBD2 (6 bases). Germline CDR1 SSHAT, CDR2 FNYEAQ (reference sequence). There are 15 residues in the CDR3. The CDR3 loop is CASSFSGGNTGELFF. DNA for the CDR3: TGTGCTAGCAGCTTCTCCGGGGGGAACACCGGGGAGCTGTTTTTT.

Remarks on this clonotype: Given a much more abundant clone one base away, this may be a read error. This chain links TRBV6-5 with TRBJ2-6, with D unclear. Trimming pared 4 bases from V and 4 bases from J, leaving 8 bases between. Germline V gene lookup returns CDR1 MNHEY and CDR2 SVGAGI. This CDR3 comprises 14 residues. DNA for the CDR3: TGTGCCAGCAGTTCCCCTTGCGGGGCCAACGTCCTGACTTTC. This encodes CASSSPCGANVLTF.

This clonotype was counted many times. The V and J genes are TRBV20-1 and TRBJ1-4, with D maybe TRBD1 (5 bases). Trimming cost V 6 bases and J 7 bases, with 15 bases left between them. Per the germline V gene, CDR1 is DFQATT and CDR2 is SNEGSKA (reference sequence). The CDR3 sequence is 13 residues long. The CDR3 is CSAAGTGAEKLFF. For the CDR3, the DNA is TGCAGTGCAGCCGGGACTGGGGCTGAAAAACTGTTTTTT.

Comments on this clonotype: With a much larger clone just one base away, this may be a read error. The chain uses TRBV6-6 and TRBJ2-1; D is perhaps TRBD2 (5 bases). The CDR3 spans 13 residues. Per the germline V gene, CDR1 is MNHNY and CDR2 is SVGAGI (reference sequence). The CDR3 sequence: CASSGETLNEQLF. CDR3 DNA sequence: TGTGCCAGCAGCGGGGAAACACTCAATGAGCAGCTCTTC.